Given below is one TCR beta chain in context. Trimming took 3 bases from V and 2 from J; bases not matched to a gene: 7. The germline V gene has CDR1 SQVTM and CDR2 ANQGSEA. The CDR3 sequence is 14 residues long. The source of the sample is a study of regulatory T cells in long-lasting Graves disease. In building TCR beta libraries, iRepertoire HTBI primers were used together with Arm-PCR of CDR3 regions. Original data processing: Taken together, the samples had 50 to 70 TRBV and approximately 13 TRBJ segments identified. TCRdb passed the multiplex PCR reads through MiXCR, listing each CDR3 protein once. V and J calls and clone size were set by TCRdb, not the authors. This repertoire shows about 320,000 distinct CDR3 sequences, 15% to 20% found once; its top ten account for more than 30%. Time point given: newly diagnosed GD, antithyroid drugs for less than 3 months. The TCR library was made from RNA extracted from PBMCs. Blood from the periphery, approximately 10 milliliters in all, was drawn into EDTA tubes.

The gene calls are TRBV29-1 and TRBJ2-7, with TRBD2 matching 7 bases. The starting material was peripheral blood mononuclear cells (PBMCs), obtained at new diagnosis, from a patient treated with antithyroid drugs. The sequence was collected from a female donor with Graves disease. As DNA, the CDR3 is TGCAGCGTTGAGGGAGGGCTAGACCCCTACGAGCAGTACTTC. Encoded protein: CSVEGGLDPYEQYF.